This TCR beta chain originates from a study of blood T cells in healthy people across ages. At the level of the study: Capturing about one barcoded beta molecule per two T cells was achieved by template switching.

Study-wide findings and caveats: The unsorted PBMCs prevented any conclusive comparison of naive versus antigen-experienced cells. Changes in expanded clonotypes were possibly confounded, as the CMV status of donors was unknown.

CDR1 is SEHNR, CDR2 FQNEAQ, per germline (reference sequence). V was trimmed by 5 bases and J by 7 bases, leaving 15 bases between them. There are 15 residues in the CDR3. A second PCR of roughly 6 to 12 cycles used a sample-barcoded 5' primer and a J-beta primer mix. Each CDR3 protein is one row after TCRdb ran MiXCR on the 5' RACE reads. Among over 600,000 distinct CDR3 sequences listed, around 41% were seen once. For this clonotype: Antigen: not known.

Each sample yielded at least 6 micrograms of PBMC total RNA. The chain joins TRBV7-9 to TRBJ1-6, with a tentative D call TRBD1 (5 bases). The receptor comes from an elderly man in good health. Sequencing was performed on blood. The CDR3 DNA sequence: TGTGCCAGCAGCACCTCGGGGCGGGGAAATTCACCCCTCCACTTT. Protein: CASSTSGRGNSPLHF.